This T cell receptor (beta chain) was observed in a study of neoadjuvant nivolumab and ipilimumab in lung cancer. The study's findings and limits: TCR receptors were sequenced in few samples.

Germline loops: CDR1 LNHDA, CDR2 SQIVND (reference sequence). The CDR3 extends over 13 amino acids. V was pared by 10 bases and J by 2 bases, with 14 bases between. A note on this clone: Antigen unknown.

Assay: immunoSEQ multiplex PCR; the TCRdb copy retains only in-frame clones and omits some. The sample records about 18,000 clones, about nine tenths being singletons. The receptor was derived from an adult with non-small cell lung cancer. The material sequenced was peripheral blood, taken before neoadjuvant nivolumab, alone or with ipilimumab. The V call is TRBV19, the J call TRBJ1-1; tentative D call: TRBD1 (6 bases). This CDR3 reads CATVRTVNTEAFF. DNA of the CDR3: TGTGCCACAGTCCGGACAGTTAACACTGAAGCTTTCTTT.